A selection of T cell receptor beta chains follows, all from one sample in a study of blood T cell repertoires in COVID-19. Some clones are missing from TCRdb's copy, which holds only in-frame ones; the method was immunoSEQ multiplex PCR. In the table there are around 430,000 clones, around nine tenths of which are singletons. The specimen sequenced was PBMCs or T cells enriched from blood (not recorded which). All receptors derive from a woman between 45 and 65 years old who had recovered from COVID-19. CDR3s include the opening cysteine and the closing phenylalanine or tryptophan. A D gene is named only where the DNA matches it firmly. Size is stated for part of the rows, as once, few or many counts, or as a class when the clone is expanded.

j_call: TRBJ1-2
clone_size: .
v_call: TRBV29-1
d_call: .
cdr3_nt: TGCAGCGTTGAAGAACATGGACAGTACTATGGCTACACCTTC
cdr3_aa: CSVEEHGQYYGYTF

j_call: TRBJ2-3
clone_size: .
v_call: TRBV3-1/TRBV3-2
d_call: TRBD2
cdr3_nt: TGTGCCAGCAGCCAGGGGCTAGCGGGGGGCAAGAGCACAGATACGCAGTATTTT
cdr3_aa: CASSQGLAGGKSTDTQYF

j_call: TRBJ1-1
clone_size: .
v_call: TRBV27
d_call: .
cdr3_nt: TGTGCCAGCAGTTTTGGTATCAAGTTCGGGTTGAACACTGAAGCTTTCTTT
cdr3_aa: CASSFGIKFGLNTEAFF

j_call: TRBJ2-1
clone_size: .
v_call: TRBV10-2
d_call: TRBD2
cdr3_nt: TGCGCCAGCAGTGTGGCGGGGGGCCTCTACAATGAGCAGTTCTTC
cdr3_aa: CASSVAGGLYNEQFF

j_call: TRBJ1-1
clone_size: few
v_call: TRBV6-2/TRBV6-3
d_call: .
cdr3_nt: TGTGCCAGCAGTTGGGGGGGTACTGAAGCTTTCTTT
cdr3_aa: CASSWGGTEAFF

j_call: TRBJ2-2
clone_size: few
v_call: TRBV11-3
d_call: .
cdr3_nt: TGTGCCAGCAGGGGGCAGGGGAACACCGGGGAGCTGTTTTTT
cdr3_aa: CASRGQGNTGELFF

j_call: TRBJ1-5
clone_size: .
v_call: TRBV5-1
d_call: TRBD1
cdr3_nt: TGCGCCAACGGGACAGGGGAGGTTAGCTTTAATAGCAATCAGCCCCAGCATTTT
cdr3_aa: CANGTGEVSFNSNQPQHF

j_call: TRBJ1-5
clone_size: .
v_call: TRBV4-1
d_call: .
cdr3_nt: TGCGCCAGCAGCCGGGAAACAGGAGTCAATCAGCCCCAGCATTTT
cdr3_aa: CASSRETGVNQPQHF

j_call: TRBJ1-6
clone_size: few
v_call: TRBV12-3/TRBV12-4
d_call: .
cdr3_nt: TGTGCCAGCAGCGAAAAGCGCTCACCCCTCCACTTT
cdr3_aa: CASSEKRSPLHF

j_call: TRBJ2-1
clone_size: .
v_call: TRBV4-1
d_call: .
cdr3_nt: TGCGCCAGCAGCCAAGACCTGCAGGGCTCGTACAATGAGCAGTTCTTC
cdr3_aa: CASSQDLQGSYNEQFF

j_call: TRBJ1-1
clone_size: .
v_call: TRBV12-3/TRBV12-4
d_call: .
cdr3_nt: TGTGCCAGCAGTTTAGGAGCAGGTTCAAAAGCTTTCTTT
cdr3_aa: CASSLGAGSKAFF

j_call: TRBJ2-2
clone_size: once
v_call: TRBV28
d_call: .
cdr3_nt: TGTGCCAGCGGCGGAACCGGGGAGCTGTTTTTT
cdr3_aa: CASGGTGELFF

j_call: TRBJ2-3
clone_size: .
v_call: TRBV11-2
d_call: TRBD2
cdr3_nt: TGTGCCAGCAGAAGAAGCGGGGGCACAGATACGCAGTATTTT
cdr3_aa: CASRRSGGTDTQYF

j_call: TRBJ2-1
clone_size: .
v_call: TRBV29-1
d_call: TRBD1
cdr3_nt: TGCAGCGTTGTAGGGACAGGGGCCTACAATGAGCAGTTCTTC
cdr3_aa: CSVVGTGAYNEQFF

j_call: TRBJ1-2
clone_size: .
v_call: TRBV29-1
d_call: .
cdr3_nt: TGCAGCGTTGATATTTTGAGGGAAGCTAACTATGGCTACACCTTC
cdr3_aa: CSVDILREANYGYTF

j_call: TRBJ1-3
clone_size: .
v_call: TRBV4-3
d_call: .
cdr3_nt: TGCGCCAGCAGCCAAGTTACGTCGGGGGGAAACACCATATATTTT
cdr3_aa: CASSQVTSGGNTIYF

j_call: TRBJ2-1
clone_size: .
v_call: TRBV7-9
d_call: TRBD1
cdr3_nt: TGTGCCAGCAGCTTATCAGGGGGATCCTACAATGAGCAGTTCTTC
cdr3_aa: CASSLSGGSYNEQFF

j_call: TRBJ2-5
clone_size: .
v_call: TRBV5-4
d_call: .
cdr3_nt: TGTGCCAGCAGCTTGATTAACTACCCTGAAGAGACCCAGTACTTC
cdr3_aa: CASSLINYPEETQYF

j_call: TRBJ2-1
clone_size: medium-sized
v_call: TRBV7-3
d_call: .
cdr3_nt: TGTGCCAGCAGCTTGGGACTCCCGGGGAACAATGAGCAGTTCTTC
cdr3_aa: CASSLGLPGNNEQFF

j_call: TRBJ2-6
clone_size: .
v_call: TRBV5-4
d_call: .
cdr3_nt: TGTGCCAGCAGCCCGGGACTCTCTGGGGCCAACGTCCTGACTTTC
cdr3_aa: CASSPGLSGANVLTF

j_call: TRBJ1-2
clone_size: .
v_call: TRBV11-2
d_call: .
cdr3_nt: TGTGCCAGCAGCTTGGCAGGGGACTATGGCTACACCTTC
cdr3_aa: CASSLAGDYGYTF

j_call: TRBJ1-3
clone_size: .
v_call: TRBV7-9
d_call: .
cdr3_nt: TGTGCCAGCAGCTTCCTCAGGGAGGACACCATATATTTT
cdr3_aa: CASSFLREDTIYF

j_call: TRBJ2-7
clone_size: .
v_call: TRBV6-2/TRBV6-3
d_call: .
cdr3_nt: TGTGCCAGCAGTTACATAGATCATACGACTCATAACGAGCAGTACTTC
cdr3_aa: CASSYIDHTTHNEQYF

j_call: TRBJ1-5
clone_size: .
v_call: TRBV19
d_call: .
cdr3_nt: TGTGCCAGTAGACAGGGAATTACTGCGTACTCAATTAGCAATCAGCCCCAGCATTTT
cdr3_aa: CASRQGITAYSISNQPQHF

j_call: TRBJ2-2
clone_size: .
v_call: TRBV28
d_call: .
cdr3_nt: TGTGCCAGCAGTCCCACTTCCGGGACAATTACCGGGGAGCTGTTTTTT
cdr3_aa: CASSPTSGTITGELFF

j_call: TRBJ1-5
clone_size: .
v_call: TRBV4-2
d_call: .
cdr3_nt: TGTGCCAGCAGCCAAGGACTGAATCAGCCCCAGCATTTT
cdr3_aa: CASSQGLNQPQHF

j_call: TRBJ1-3
clone_size: .
v_call: TRBV20-1
d_call: .
cdr3_nt: TGCAGTGCTAGTAACAGAGTCTCTGGAAACACCATATATTTT
cdr3_aa: CSASNRVSGNTIYF

j_call: TRBJ2-3
clone_size: .
v_call: TRBV13
d_call: .
cdr3_nt: TGTGCCAGCAGCTCCTCGTGGGGCCAGACGGAGGATACGCAGTATTTT
cdr3_aa: CASSSSWGQTEDTQYF

j_call: TRBJ2-7
clone_size: .
v_call: TRBV19
d_call: .
cdr3_nt: TGTGCCAGTAGTATCGGAGCTTCGACTGAGCAGTACTTC
cdr3_aa: CASSIGASTEQYF

j_call: TRBJ1-4
clone_size: .
v_call: TRBV7-4
d_call: .
cdr3_nt: TGTGCCAGCCTCCCCCGGGTCCCCCTTGCAACTAATGAAAAACTGTTTTTT
cdr3_aa: CASLPRVPLATNEKLFF

j_call: TRBJ1-2
clone_size: .
v_call: TRBV28
d_call: .
cdr3_nt: TGTGCCTGCGAACAGGGAACTTATGGCTACACCTTC
cdr3_aa: CACEQGTYGYTF

j_call: TRBJ2-6
clone_size: .
v_call: TRBV18
d_call: TRBD1
cdr3_nt: TGTGCCAGCGCCACAGGGGCTGGGGCCAACGTCCTGACTTTC
cdr3_aa: CASATGAGANVLTF

j_call: TRBJ1-5
clone_size: .
v_call: TRBV19
d_call: TRBD1
cdr3_nt: TGTGCCAGTAGTATCGGGACAGTTAGCAATCAGCCCCAGCATTTT
cdr3_aa: CASSIGTVSNQPQHF

j_call: TRBJ2-3
clone_size: .
v_call: TRBV2
d_call: TRBD2
cdr3_nt: TGTGCCAGCAGTCAAACTAGCGGGGGAGGATATACGCAGTATTTT
cdr3_aa: CASSQTSGGGYTQYF

j_call: TRBJ2-7
clone_size: once
v_call: TRBV11-2
d_call: TRBD1
cdr3_nt: TGTGCCAGCAGCTTAGTACCGGGACAGGTGTCCTACGAGCAGTACTTC
cdr3_aa: CASSLVPGQVSYEQYF

j_call: TRBJ1-2
clone_size: .
v_call: TRBV18
d_call: .
cdr3_nt: TGTGCCAGCTCACCACCTCGGCCAGGAGGCTACACCTTC
cdr3_aa: CASSPPRPGGYTF

j_call: TRBJ1-5
clone_size: .
v_call: TRBV4-1
d_call: .
cdr3_nt: TGCGCCAGCAGCCAATCTTCCTATAGCAATCAGCCCCAGCATTTT
cdr3_aa: CASSQSSYSNQPQHF

j_call: TRBJ2-7
clone_size: .
v_call: TRBV6-5
d_call: .
cdr3_nt: TGTGCCAGCAGTTACTCGAATCCCCAGGGGCCGTACGAGCAGTACTTC
cdr3_aa: CASSYSNPQGPYEQYF

j_call: TRBJ2-3
clone_size: .
v_call: TRBV5-5
d_call: TRBD2
cdr3_nt: TGTGCCAGCAGCTTGGTAGCGGGGGGGCCATCGGATACGCAGTATTTT
cdr3_aa: CASSLVAGGPSDTQYF

j_call: TRBJ2-1
clone_size: once
v_call: TRBV4-3
d_call: .
cdr3_nt: TGCGCCAGCAGCCAAGAGGCCAGGGGTGCCTACAATGAGCAGTTCTTC
cdr3_aa: CASSQEARGAYNEQFF